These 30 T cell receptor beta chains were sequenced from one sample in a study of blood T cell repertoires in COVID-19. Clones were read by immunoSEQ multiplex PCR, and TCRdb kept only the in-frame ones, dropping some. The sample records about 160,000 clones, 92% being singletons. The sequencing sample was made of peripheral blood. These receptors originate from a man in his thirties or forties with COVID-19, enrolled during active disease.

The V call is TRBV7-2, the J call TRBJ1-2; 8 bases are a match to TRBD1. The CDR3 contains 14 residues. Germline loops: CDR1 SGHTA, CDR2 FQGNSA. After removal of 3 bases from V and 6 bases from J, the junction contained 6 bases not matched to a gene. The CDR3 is CASSFFQGANGYTF. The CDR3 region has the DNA TGTGCCAGCAGCTTTTTTCAGGGGGCCAATGGCTACACCTTC.

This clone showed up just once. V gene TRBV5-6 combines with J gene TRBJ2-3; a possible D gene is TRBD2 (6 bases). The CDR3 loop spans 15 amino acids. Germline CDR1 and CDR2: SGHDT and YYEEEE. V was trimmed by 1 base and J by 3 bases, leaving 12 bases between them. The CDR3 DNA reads TGTGCCAGCAGCTTGCGTGCGGGACGGACAGATACGCAGTATTTT. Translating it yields CASSLRAGRTDTQYF.

The DNA of the CDR3 is TGTGCCAGCAGCGAGACTCCCCTGAGCTCCTACGAGCAGTACTTC. Protein sequence: CASSETPLSSYEQYF. This chain links TRBV2 with TRBJ2-7; D is undetermined. CDR1 SNHLY and CDR2 FYNNEI come from the germline V gene. Trimming removed 6 bases from V and 0 bases from J, with 15 bases in between. There are 15 residues in the CDR3.

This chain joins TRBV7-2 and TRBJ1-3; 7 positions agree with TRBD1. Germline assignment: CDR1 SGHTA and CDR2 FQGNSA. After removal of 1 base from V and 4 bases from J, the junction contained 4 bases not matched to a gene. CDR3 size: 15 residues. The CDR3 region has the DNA TGTGCCAGCAGCTTAGGGGACAGTGACGGAAACACCATATATTTT. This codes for CASSLGDSDGNTIYF.

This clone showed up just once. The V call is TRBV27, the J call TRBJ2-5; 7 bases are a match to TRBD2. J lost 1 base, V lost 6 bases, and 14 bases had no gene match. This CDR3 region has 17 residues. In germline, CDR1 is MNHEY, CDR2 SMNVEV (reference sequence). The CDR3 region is CASRHPLMRGTQETQYF. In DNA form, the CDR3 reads TGTGCCAGCAGACATCCCCTTATGCGGGGGACCCAAGAGACCCAGTACTTC.

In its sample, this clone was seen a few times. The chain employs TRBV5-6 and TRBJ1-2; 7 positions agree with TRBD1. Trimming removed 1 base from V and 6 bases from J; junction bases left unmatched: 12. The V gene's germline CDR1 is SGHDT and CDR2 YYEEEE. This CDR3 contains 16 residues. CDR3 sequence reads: CASSLMRGRGDDGYTF. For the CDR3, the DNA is TGTGCCAGCAGCTTGATGAGGGGCAGGGGGGATGATGGCTACACCTTC.

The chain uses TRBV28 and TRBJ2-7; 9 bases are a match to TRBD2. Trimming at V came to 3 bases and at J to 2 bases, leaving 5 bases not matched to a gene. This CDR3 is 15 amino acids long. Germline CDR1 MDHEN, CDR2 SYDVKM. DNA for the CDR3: TGTGCCAGCAGTTTCCTAGCGGGAATGACCTACGAGCAGTACTTC. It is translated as CASSFLAGMTYEQYF.

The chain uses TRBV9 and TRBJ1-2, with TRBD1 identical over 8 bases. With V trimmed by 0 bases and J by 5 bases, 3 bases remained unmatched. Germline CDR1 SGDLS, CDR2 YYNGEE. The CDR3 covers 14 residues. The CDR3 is CASSVGGTGYGYTF. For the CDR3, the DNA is TGTGCCAGCAGCGTAGGCGGGACAGGATATGGCTACACCTTC.

The CDR3 sequence is CASSLTVLGSETQYF. The CDR3 DNA reads as TGTGCCAGCAGCTTAACAGTCCTTGGCAGCGAGACCCAGTACTTC. The chain joins TRBV11-2 to TRBJ2-5; no firm D call. Germline values: CDR1 SGHAT, CDR2 FQNNGV. Trimming pared 2 bases from V and 5 bases from J, leaving 15 bases between. The CDR3 totals 15 residues.

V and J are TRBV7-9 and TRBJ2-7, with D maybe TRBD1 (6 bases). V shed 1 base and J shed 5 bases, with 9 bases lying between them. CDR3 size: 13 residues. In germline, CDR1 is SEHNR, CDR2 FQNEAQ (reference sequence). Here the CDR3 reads CASSLGGGDEQYF. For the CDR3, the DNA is TGTGCCAGCAGCTTAGGTGGGGGCGACGAGCAGTACTTC.

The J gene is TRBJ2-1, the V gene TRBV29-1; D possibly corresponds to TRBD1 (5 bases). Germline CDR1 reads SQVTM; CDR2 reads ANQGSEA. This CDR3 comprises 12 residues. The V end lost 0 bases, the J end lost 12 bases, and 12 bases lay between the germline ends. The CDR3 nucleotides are TGCAGCGTTGAAGAAGGAAGGGGCCCGCAGTTCTTC. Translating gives CSVEEGRGPQFF.

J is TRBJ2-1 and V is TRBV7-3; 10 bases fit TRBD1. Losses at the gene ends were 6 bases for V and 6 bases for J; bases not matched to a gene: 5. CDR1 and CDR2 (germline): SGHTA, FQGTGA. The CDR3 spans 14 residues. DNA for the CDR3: TGTGCCAGCAGACTAGGGACAGGGGTCAATGAGCAGTTCTTC. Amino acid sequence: CASRLGTGVNEQFF.

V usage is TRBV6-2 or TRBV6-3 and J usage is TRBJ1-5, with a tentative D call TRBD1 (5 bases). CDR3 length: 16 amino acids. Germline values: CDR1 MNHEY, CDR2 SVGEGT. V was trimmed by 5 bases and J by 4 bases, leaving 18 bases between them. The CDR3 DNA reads TGTGCCAGCAGTCACCGCACGGGGGGTCTTAATCAGCCCCAGCATTTT. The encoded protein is CASSHRTGGLNQPQHF.

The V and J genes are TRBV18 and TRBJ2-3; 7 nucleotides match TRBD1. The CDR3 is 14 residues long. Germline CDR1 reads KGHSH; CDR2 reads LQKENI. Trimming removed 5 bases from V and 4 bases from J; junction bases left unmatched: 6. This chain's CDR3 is CASSNDRVADTQYF. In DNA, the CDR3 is TGTGCCAGCTCAAACGACAGGGTCGCAGATACGCAGTATTTT.

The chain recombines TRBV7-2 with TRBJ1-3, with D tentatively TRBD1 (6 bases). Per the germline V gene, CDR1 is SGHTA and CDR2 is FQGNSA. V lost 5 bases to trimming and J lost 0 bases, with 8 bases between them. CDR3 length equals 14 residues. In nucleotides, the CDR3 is TGTGCCAGCAGCCGGGACACCTCTGGAAACACCATATATTTT. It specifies CASSRDTSGNTIYF. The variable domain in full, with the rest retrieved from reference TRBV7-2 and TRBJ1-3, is GAGVSQSPSNKVTEKGKDVELRCDPISGHTALYWYRQSLGQGLEFLIYFQGNSAPDKSGLPSDRFSAERTGGSVSTLTIQRTQQEDSAVYLCASSRDTSGNTIYFGEGSWLTVV.

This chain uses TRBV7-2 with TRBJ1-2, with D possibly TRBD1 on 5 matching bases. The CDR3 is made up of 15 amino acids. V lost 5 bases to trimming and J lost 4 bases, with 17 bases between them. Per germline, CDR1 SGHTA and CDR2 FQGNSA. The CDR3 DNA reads TGTGCCAGCAGCCCCCCCAGGGCTATGGGCTATGGCTACACCTTC. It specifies CASSPPRAMGYGYTF.

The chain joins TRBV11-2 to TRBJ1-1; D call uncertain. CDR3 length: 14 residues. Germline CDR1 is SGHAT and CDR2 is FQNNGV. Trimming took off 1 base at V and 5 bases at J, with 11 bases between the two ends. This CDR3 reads CASSLAYYGTEAFF. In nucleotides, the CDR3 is TGTGCCAGCAGCTTAGCATATTACGGGACTGAAGCTTTCTTT. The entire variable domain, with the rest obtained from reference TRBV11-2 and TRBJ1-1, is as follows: EAGVAQSPRYKIIEKRQSVAFWCNPISGHATLYWYQQILGQGPKLLIQFQNNGVVDDSQLPKDRFSAERLKGVDSTLKIQPAKLEDSAVYLCASSLAYYGTEAFFGQGTRLTVV.

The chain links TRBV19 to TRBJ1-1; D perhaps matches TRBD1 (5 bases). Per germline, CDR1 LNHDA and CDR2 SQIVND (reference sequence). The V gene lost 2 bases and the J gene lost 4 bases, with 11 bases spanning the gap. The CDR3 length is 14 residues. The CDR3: CASSINGGATEAFF. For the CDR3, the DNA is TGTGCCAGTAGTATAAACGGGGGAGCCACTGAAGCTTTCTTT.

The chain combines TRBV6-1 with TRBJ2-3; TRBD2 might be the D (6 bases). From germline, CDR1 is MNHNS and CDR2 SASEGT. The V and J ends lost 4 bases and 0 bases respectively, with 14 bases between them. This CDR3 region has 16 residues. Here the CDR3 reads CASSGERVASTDTQYF. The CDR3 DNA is TGTGCCAGCAGTGGGGAGCGGGTAGCTAGCACAGATACGCAGTATTTT.

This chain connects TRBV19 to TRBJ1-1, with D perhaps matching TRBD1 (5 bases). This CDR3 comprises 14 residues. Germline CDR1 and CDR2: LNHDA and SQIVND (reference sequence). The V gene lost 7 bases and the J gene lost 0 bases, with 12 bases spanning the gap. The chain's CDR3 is CASTTGLMNTEAFF. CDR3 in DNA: TGTGCCAGTACTACAGGCCTGATGAACACTGAAGCTTTCTTT.

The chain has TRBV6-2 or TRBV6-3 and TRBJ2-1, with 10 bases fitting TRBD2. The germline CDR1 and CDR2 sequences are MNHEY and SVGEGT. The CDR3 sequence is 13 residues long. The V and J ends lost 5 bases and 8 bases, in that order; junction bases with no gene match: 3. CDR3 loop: CASSQAGGYEQFF. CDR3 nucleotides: TGTGCCAGCAGTCAAGCGGGAGGGTATGAGCAGTTCTTC.

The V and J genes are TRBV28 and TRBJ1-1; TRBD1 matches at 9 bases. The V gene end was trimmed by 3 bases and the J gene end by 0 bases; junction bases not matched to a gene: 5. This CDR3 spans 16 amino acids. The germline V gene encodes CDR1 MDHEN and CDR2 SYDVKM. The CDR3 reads CASSFGQGTMNTEAFF. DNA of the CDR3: TGTGCCAGCAGTTTTGGACAGGGGACTATGAACACTGAAGCTTTCTTT.

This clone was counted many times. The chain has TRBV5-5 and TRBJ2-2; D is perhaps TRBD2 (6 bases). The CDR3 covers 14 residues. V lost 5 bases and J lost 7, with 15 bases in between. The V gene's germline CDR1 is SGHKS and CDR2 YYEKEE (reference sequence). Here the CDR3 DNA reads TGTGCCAGCAGTAGGAGCCCCGGGAGCGGGGAGCTGTTTTTT. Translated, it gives CASSRSPGSGELFF.

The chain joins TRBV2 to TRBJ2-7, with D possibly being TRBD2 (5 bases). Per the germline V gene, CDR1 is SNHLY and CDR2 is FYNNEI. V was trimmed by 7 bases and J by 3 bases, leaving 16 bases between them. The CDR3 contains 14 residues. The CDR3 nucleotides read TGTGCCAGCAAGACGGTGGACTCTTACTACGAGCAGTACTTC. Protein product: CASKTVDSYYEQYF. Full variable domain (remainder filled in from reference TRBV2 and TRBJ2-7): EPEVTQTPSHQVTQMGQEVILRCVPISNHLYFYWYRQILGQKVEFLVSFYNNEISEKSEIFDDQFSVERPDGSNFTLKIRSTKLEDSAMYFCASKTVDSYYEQYFGPGTRLTVT.

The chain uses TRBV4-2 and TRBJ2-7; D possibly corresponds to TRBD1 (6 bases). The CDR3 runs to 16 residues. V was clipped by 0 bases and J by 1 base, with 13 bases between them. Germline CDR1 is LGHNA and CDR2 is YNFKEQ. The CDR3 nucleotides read TGTGCCAGCAGCCAAGAAGGTGCCGGACAGTCCTACGAGCAGTACTTC. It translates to CASSQEGAGQSYEQYF.

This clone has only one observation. CDR3 nucleotide sequence: TGTGCCAGCAGTATCAGGGCCAATACGAACACTGAAGCTTTCTTT. Amino acid sequence: CASSIRANTNTEAFF. The chain has TRBV6-2 or TRBV6-3 and TRBJ1-1, with D maybe TRBD1 (5 bases). The CDR3 extends over 15 amino acids. With 5 bases removed from V and 1 base from J, the gap between germline ends came to 14 bases. From germline, CDR1 is MNHEY and CDR2 SVGEGT.

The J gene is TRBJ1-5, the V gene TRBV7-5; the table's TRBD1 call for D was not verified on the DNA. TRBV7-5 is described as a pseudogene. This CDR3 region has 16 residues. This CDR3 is CARSSIERQLNQPQHF. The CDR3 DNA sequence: TGTGCCAGAAGCTCCATTGAACGACAGCTCAATCAGCCCCAGCATTTT.

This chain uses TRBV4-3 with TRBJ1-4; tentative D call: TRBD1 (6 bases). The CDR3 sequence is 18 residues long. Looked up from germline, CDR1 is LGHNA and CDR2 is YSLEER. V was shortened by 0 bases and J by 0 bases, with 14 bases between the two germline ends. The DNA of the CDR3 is TGCGCCAGCAGCCAAGATAACAGGAAGGGGGCAACTAATGAAAAACTGTTTTTT. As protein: CASSQDNRKGATNEKLFF.

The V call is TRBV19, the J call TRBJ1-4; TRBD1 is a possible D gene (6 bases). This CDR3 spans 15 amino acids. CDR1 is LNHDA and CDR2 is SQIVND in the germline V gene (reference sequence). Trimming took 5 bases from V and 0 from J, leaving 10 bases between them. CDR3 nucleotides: TGTGCCAGTAGTCGGACAGCTGCAACTAATGAAAAACTGTTTTTT. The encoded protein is CASSRTAATNEKLFF.

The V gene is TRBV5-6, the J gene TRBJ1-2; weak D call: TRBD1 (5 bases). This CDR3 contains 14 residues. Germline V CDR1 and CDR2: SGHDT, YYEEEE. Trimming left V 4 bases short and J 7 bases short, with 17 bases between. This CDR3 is CASSQRTAGGGYTF. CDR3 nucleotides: TGTGCCAGCAGCCAACGAACAGCCGGGGGTGGCTACACCTTC.